This TCR beta chain came from a study of T cell changes during pregnancy in multiple sclerosis. CDR3 size: 13 residues. The germline V and J ends were trimmed by 3 bases and 3 bases, with 9 bases remaining between them. Germline values: CDR1 SGHDT, CDR2 YYEEEE. Sequencing was performed with immunoSEQ multiplex PCR; in TCRdb, only in-frame clones are kept and a portion is missing. Here the sample spans fewer than 30,000 clones, roughly nine tenths being singletons. In its sample, this clone was seen once. This rearrangement joins TRBV5-6 to TRBJ1-1; D gene uncertain. This material consisted of CD4+ T cells from peripheral blood mononuclear cells, taken in the first trimester of pregnancy. This clonotype was obtained from a female donor with multiple sclerosis, enrolled in a pregnancy study. The CDR3 DNA reads TGTGCCAGCAGCTGGAGTCCCGACACTGAAGCTTTCTTT. Its protein product is CASSWSPDTEAFF.